Given below is one T cell receptor (beta chain) in context. Its antigen is unknown. Base qualities were left out, and no much larger clone turns up one base away. Each collaborating institution followed its own protocols to collect whole blood in K2EDTA tubes. For TCRbeta analysis, collaborators shipped samples as frozen whole blood, isolated PBMCs, or DNA extracted from either of those sample types. TCRbeta CDR3 regions were amplified from genomic DNA using the immunoSEQ Assay, a bias-controlled multiplex PCR. Under the source paper's analysis protocol: Within the assay, amplification of reference gene primers was used to estimate how many nucleated cells each sample contained. To quantify the absolute abundance of each unique TCRbeta CDR3 rearrangement, sequence reads were collapsed and filtered. For each sample, productive Simpson clonality was calculated as the square root of Simpson's diversity index across productive rearrangements. TCRdb mirrors the immuneACCESS table, restricted to in-frame sequences. Some clones are absent from its copies; in checked studies, under half trace to an unresolved V gene, and the reason for the others is unknown. V and J calls plus clone size are reproduced from that table; the DNA served to infer D and trimming. This sample comprises tens of thousands of clones, approximately 90% of them detected only once. The ten largest clonotypes hold about 2.5% of the sample.

These data come from a study of blood T cell repertoires in COVID-19 (dated by TCRdb to 2020 to 2022). Concerning the study at large: The collaborator samples originated in the United States, Italy and Spain and spanned the acute and convalescent phases of COVID-19. The prospective study material was composed of cDNA or gDNA derived from T cells, B-cell-depleted T cells, or PBMCs. Subjects who had been exposed to COVID-19, were actively infected with it, or had recovered from it provided the deeply sampled blood TCRbeta repertoires that made up the dataset. A freely available public database, intended as a resource for researchers studying the immune response to SARS-CoV-2, is where the repertoires were released. The samples were drawn from two sources: the first 160 participants of the ongoing ImmuneRACE study, and 1,254 subjects contributed by 6 global collaborators. Nearly every sample came with metadata listing a de-identified subject ID, COVID-19 status, age in years and sex. HLA class I and class II types, where available, came from metadata supplied by the sample provider rather than from assay-based typing. What the research found in general, with its limitations: Clinical and demographic metadata were provided uncurated, with the amount varying by source and participant.

The CDR3 has 14 amino acids, counting the end cysteine and phenylalanine. Only the CDR3 portion is preserved as DNA: 42 bases, with reading frame beginning at the first base. CDR1 and CDR2 were assigned from the germline V gene as SGHTA and FQGTGA. V gives up 0 bases and J gives up 6 bases, and the segment between their germline ends measures 8 bases. The source is a human donor with active COVID-19. The donor label of this sample is uncertain. The sequence links TRBV7-3 to TRBJ2-2, with the identity of the D gene unclear. Sequencing was carried out using peripheral blood. The sequenced DNA is TGTGCCAGCAGCTTAACGGCAGGCGCCGGGGAGCTGTTTTTT. Its coded protein is CASSLTAGAGELFF.